Listed below are T cell receptor beta chains from one sample, sequenced in a study of blood T cell repertoires in COVID-19. Sequenced by immunoSEQ multiplex PCR; TCRdb stores in-frame clones only, minus some. The data show some 390,000 clones, approximately 90% seen once. Sample: peripheral blood. These TCRs come from a woman between 40 and 50 years old with COVID-19, enrolled during active disease. Each CDR3 is given with its conserved first and last residue. D genes are given only for firm matches. Size is stated for part of the rows, as once, few or many counts, or as a class when the clone is expanded.

.	TRBV6-5	TRBJ1-2	TRBD1	TGTGCCAGCAGTTCCCCGGGACAGGGCGTCTATGGCTACACCTTC	CASSSPGQGVYGYTF
.	TRBV5-4	TRBJ2-3	TRBD2	TGTGCCAGCAGCTCTAGCGGAGCCACAGATACGCAGTATTTT	CASSSSGATDTQYF
.	TRBV3-1/TRBV3-2	TRBJ1-1	.	TGTGCCAGCAGCCAAGATCGGCCAGGGAAGGACACTGAAGCTTTCTTT	CASSQDRPGKDTEAFF
.	TRBV19	TRBJ2-7	.	TGTGCCAGTAGTATGGAGCGGAACTCCTACGAGCAGTACTTC	CASSMERNSYEQYF
.	TRBV7-2	TRBJ1-5	.	TGTGCCAGCAGCTTGGATTCAGGTCAGCCCCAGCATTTT	CASSLDSGQPQHF
.	TRBV11-3	TRBJ2-2	TRBD1	TGTGCCAGCAGCCCAAACAGGGGGTTGAACACCGGGGAGCTGTTTTTT	CASSPNRGLNTGELFF
.	TRBV6-1	TRBJ2-7	.	TGTGCCAGCAGTGAGGTCCGAGCGGATCGGGGTTCCTACGAGCAGTACTTC	CASSEVRADRGSYEQYF
.	TRBV21-1	TRBJ2-4	.	TGTGCCAGCAGCAAAGTAAACCCATTGAAGGGGACAGCGCCTAAAAACATTCAGTACTTC	CASSKVNPLKGTAPKNIQYF
once	TRBV12-3/TRBV12-4	TRBJ2-5	.	TGTGCCAGCAGTTTAGTCAGGGAGACCCAGTACTTC	CASSLVRETQYF
once	TRBV5-1	TRBJ1-2	TRBD1	TGCGCCAGCAGCAATCAGGGGGCAGACTATGGCTACACCTTC	CASSNQGADYGYTF
.	TRBV18	TRBJ2-1	TRBD1	TGTGCCAGCTCACCTCGGACAGGATATAGAAATGAGCAGTTCTTC	CASSPRTGYRNEQFF
.	TRBV6-6	TRBJ2-5	TRBD1	TGTGCCAGCAGCACCGGGACAGAGAAAGAGACCCAGTACTTC	CASSTGTEKETQYF
.	TRBV29-1	TRBJ1-3	.	TGCAGCGTTGAGGGGGGACGGAGTGGAAACACCATATATTTT	CSVEGGRSGNTIYF
.	TRBV30	TRBJ1-4	TRBD1	TGTGCCTGGGCCGGGACAGGGGGCGGTGAAAAACTGTTTTTT	CAWAGTGGGEKLFF
few	TRBV6-5	TRBJ2-7	TRBD1	TGTGCCAGCTCCCGAGAGGGGGCGCCATCCTACGAGCAGTACTTC	CASSREGAPSYEQYF
.	TRBV30	TRBJ1-5	.	TGTGCCTGGAGTCGCGGTATGGGCAATCAGCCCCAGCATTTT	CAWSRGMGNQPQHF
.	TRBV18	TRBJ2-7	TRBD2	TGTGCCAGCTCACCGGGACTAGCGGGAGAGGAAGAGCAGTACTTC	CASSPGLAGEEEQYF
.	TRBV4-3	TRBJ1-4	.	TGCGCCAGCAGCCAAGAATGGAGCGGGGAAAAACTGTTTTTT	CASSQEWSGEKLFF
once	TRBV29-1	TRBJ2-7	.	TGCAGCGTCCCCCTAGGTCGCGAGCAGTACTTC	CSVPLGREQYF
.	TRBV29-1	TRBJ2-7	TRBD1	TGCAGCGTTGAAACGAGGACAGGGGGCTTGGAGCAGTACTTC	CSVETRTGGLEQYF
.	TRBV9	TRBJ2-2	TRBD1	TGTGCCAGCAGCGTAGGGCCACAGGGGGCGAACACCGGGGAGCTGTTTTTT	CASSVGPQGANTGELFF
.	TRBV27	TRBJ1-2	.	TGTGCCAGCAGTTTAGAAAGGGGCTATGGCTACACCTTC	CASSLERGYGYTF
.	TRBV7-2	TRBJ2-1	TRBD1	TGTGCCAGCAGCTCCCGAAGGGGGCCCTACAATGAGCAGTTCTTC	CASSSRRGPYNEQFF